What follows describes a single TCR beta chain. This clone's antigen is unknown. The record has no base qualities; no much larger clone is one base away. Reading the germline V gene (reference sequence) gives CDR1 LNHDA and CDR2 SQIVND. The CDR3 spans 13 residues, from the cysteine through the phenylalanine. The DNA shown is the 39-base CDR3, in frame from base 1. V lost 5 bases and J lost 4 bases, and the count of bases not matched to a germline gene is 3. These data belong to a study of cytomegalovirus exposure and HLA in healthy donors listed by TCRdb under 2017. Background on the whole study: According to an earlier analysis of 550 to 750 of the donors, about 179 million T cells yielded over 90 million unique TCR beta sequences and less than 300 Gb of sequence data. Rather than using new phenotypic data, the later analysis identified candidate immune exposures from TCR beta sequences and from how often those sequences occurred across donors. Around 330 gigabases of sequencing data and around 85 million unique TCR sequences made up an early release that covered approximately 650 HLA-typed donors. Donor age, sex, ethnicity and CMV serostatus were compiled together with the repertoire data. In addition to the first cohort of around 670 subjects, a separate validation cohort of 120 different subjects was used. All discovery cohort repertoires had been generated on a single sequencing platform. Class I and class II HLA loci were covered by the typing at four-digit resolution. The genetic ancestry cluster associated with self-reported Caucasian donors included 81% of the 398 genotyped donors. The T cell repertoires of several hundred subjects were profiled by immunosequencing and related to cytomegalovirus serostatus. Among some 400 genotyped donors of the cohort, an average of roughly 230,000 unique TCR beta nucleotide sequences was sequenced per donor, of which about 18% were non-productive. An earlier analysis of some 500 of the donors used high-throughput TCR beta sequencing to judge whether each TCR beta V gene segment behaved as functional or pseudogenic. The number of donors typed differed by locus, with roughly 629-640 for A, B, C, DRB1 and DQB1, roughly 550 for DQA1, under 610 for DPA1, and around 450 for DPB1. A later genetic analysis took genome-wide SNP genotypes for about 65% of the 666 donors and used that subset as a discovery cohort. The study combined high-throughput TCR immunosequencing, statistical association of individual TCRs with disease status, and machine learning to predict cytomegalovirus infection status. A later analysis re-analyzed previously published TCR beta repertoires from roughly 690 donors and added high-resolution HLA genotyping to study TCR occurrence patterns. The aim of the study was to test whether cataloging public T cell receptors could identify signatures of past pathogen exposure. Because of strong linkage in the cohort, roughly 5 DR-DQ haplotypes were treated as single units for association and clustering.

Study-wide findings and limitations: Across donors, most TCR sequences were observed very rarely, whereas some public TCRs were present in many individuals. The presence/absence analyses assumed that sequencing depth was roughly uniform across donors, and that assumption may not be true. The study gave a list of 150 to 200 TCR beta chains associated with cytomegalovirus. Most CMV-associated TCR beta chains appeared to be HLA-restricted in a later analysis, and the HLA associations seemed to be driven largely by CMV exposure. Because some donors lacked HLA typing at each locus, the association tests relied only on the typed subset. Because counts were too low, seventeen rarely observed V segments, including chromosome 9 orphons, were excluded from the earlier analysis of around 640 of the donors. In a later analysis, HLA-associated TCR beta chains were found to be more clonally expanded and to have lower generation probabilities than equally common non-associated chains. A further reported finding was that TCR beta sequences accurately predicted the HLA-A and HLA-B alleles for most subjects in the first cohort. A cluster of highly shared sequence variants was judged likely to be a technical artifact of the sequencing pipeline. Broadly in line with IMGT annotations, most TCR beta V segments showed up in productive rearrangements about 87% or about 30% of the time in an earlier analysis of approximately 640 of the donors. At a false discovery rate of 0.05, a later analysis linked around 17,000 TCR beta sequences to specific HLA alleles. A later analysis reported that several top co-occurrence clusters appeared linked to parvovirus B19, influenza, CMV and Epstein-Barr virus. The only immune exposure information available for the cohort was CMV serostatus. In a later analysis, TCR association rates were found to vary across HLA loci, with the most associated TCRs seen for DRB1 alleles and the fewest for HLA-C alleles. In both the original and validation cohorts, the classifier was reported to diagnose cytomegalovirus status with high specificity and sensitivity. A later genetic analysis reported fewer N-insertions in productive TCRs among donors in an Asian-associated ancestry cluster than the approximately 700-donor mean. Linkage disequilibrium might explain the correlated functional status among segregating V segments, but an unknown experimental factor could not be ruled out. When HLA alleles, especially DR and DQ, strongly co-occurred, attributing TCR associations to individual alleles was difficult. V-gene and J-gene trimming of TCR beta chains was associated with a missense DCLRE1C variant in a later genetic analysis, and the association was replicated in an independent cohort. In this cohort, only TCR beta chains were sequenced, and detectable features were limited by the absence of alpha or paired-chain data. Some IMGT-functional V segments, including TRBV6-2 and TRBV6-3, could not be told apart with the 87-base-pair reads, so those segments were excluded. It was suggested by the authors that the approach could potentially be generalized to other disease states and immunological phenotypes. A few of the identified cytomegalovirus-associated TCR beta chains were confirmed in vitro to be specific for cytomegalovirus antigens.

Library generation was performed with the immunoSEQ multiplex PCR assay. The multiplex PCR relied on a mix of 60 forward primers for TCR Vbeta segments and 13 reverse primers for TCR Jbeta segments. The CDR3 region of rearranged TCR beta genes was amplified from genomic DNA with a multiplex PCR assay. On the Illumina HiSeq System, the amplified TCR beta libraries were sequenced as 87-base-pair reads. In the paper's pipeline: In a later analysis, around 80 million unique TCR beta chains were counted across the 500 to 850 repertoires, and some 10 million of these chains were shared by at least two donors. A nearest-neighbor algorithm error-corrected the raw reads and collapsed the reads into unique sequences, merging closely related sequences to remove PCR and sequencing errors. To assign V, D and J gene segments, CDR3 sequences were aligned to IMGT reference sequences. For a sequence to be retained, at least a six-nucleotide match to both a V gene segment and a J gene segment was required. A rearrangement was called productive if the CDR3 had no stop codons and remained in frame with V and J, and every other rearrangement was called non-productive. CDR3 was defined by IMGT convention, running from the second conserved V-encoded cysteine to the conserved J-encoded phenylalanine. Sequences without an unambiguous match to a single V gene segment were excluded from the earlier analysis of a few hundred of the donors. In an earlier analysis of some 590 of the donors, a V segment was called functional when productive rearrangements were above 56.7%, and segregating when the standard deviation between donors exceeded 5%. To diagnose cytomegalovirus status from the catalog of TCR beta chain sequences, a statistical classification framework was built. In a later analysis, V and J genes were assigned by comparing TCR nucleotide sequences against IMGT/GENE-DB human TR gene sequences. The TCRdist pipeline was used in a later analysis to assign CDR3 sequences and most-parsimonious VDJ recombination scenarios. In a later analysis, every TCR beta chain was defined by the combination of its CDR3 amino acid sequence and its V-gene family, and reads without a unique V-gene family were dropped. As a way to deal with suspected cross-contamination and a sequencing artifact, a later analysis dropped 450 to 600 nucleotide sequences that were highly shared and had low generation probability. In a later analysis, a clonal expansion index for each public chain was calculated from normalized within-repertoire ranks of inferred template counts. A later analysis computed generation probabilities with a VDJ recombination model fitted to out-of-frame rearrangements, and checked the results against IGoR. In a later analysis, hypergeometric tests were used to score TCR-TCR, TCR-HLA and TCR-CMV co-occurrence, with a repertoire-size bias correction applied to TCR pairs. False discovery rates were estimated in a later analysis by permuting HLA or CMV assignments 20 times. A later analysis grouped co-occurring TCRs with DBSCAN, adding TCRdist sequence similarity when clustering within HLA-allele-positive subsets. Co-occurrence clustering excluded repertoires with fewer than 30,000 or more than 120,000 public chains, plus five with anomalous nucleotide sharing. TCRdb's version of the immuneACCESS table is confined to in-frame rearrangements and falls short of the full clone set. An unresolved V gene accounts for under half of the shortfall where checked; the remainder is of unknown origin. Clone size and the V and J calls come from that table; the DNA yielded D and trimming. The sample table records 200,000 or so clones; approximately 82% of these occur just once. 3.8% of the sample belongs to the ten largest clones.

In total, more than 500 healthy bone marrow donors made up the cohort. Cohort members were all nominally healthy when sampled, although unrecorded immune exposures were likely present. The donor was CMV seronegative and was included in the group of about 400 seronegative cohort members. Each donor provided a peripheral blood sample, and peripheral blood mononuclear cells were used for TCR beta sequencing. Genomic DNA extraction from the blood cell samples was performed with the Qiagen DNeasy Blood Extraction Kit. Material for sequencing was PBMCs. The receptor's source is a male donor in good health and CMV-seronegative. Rearrangement joined TRBV19 to TRBJ1-1; the junction holds 8 bases that match TRBD1. The CDR3 sequence is CASSFDRGTEAFF. The sequence in DNA is TGTGCCAGTAGTTTCGACAGGGGCACTGAAGCTTTCTTT.